This TCR beta chain was obtained from a study of response to subunit inactivated influenza vaccine. Study-level points and caveats: The study's authors posited that every seasonal influenza vaccination enlists few new T cells.

TCRdb reanalysed the RT-PCR reads using MiXCR and keeps one entry per CDR3 protein. The sample lists 500,000 or so distinct CDR3 sequences; about 15% were seen once. As for this clonotype: As yet, its antigen is unknown.

The TCR comes from a man in his fifties or sixties who received an inactivated influenza vaccine. The sequenced sample was CD4+ T cells sorted from PBMCs, obtained around 25 months after vaccination.

In nucleotides, the CDR3 is TGCAGTGCTAGTAGGGGGCTCGATGAGCAGTTCTTC. This translates into CSASRGLDEQFF. The chain couples TRBV20-1 to TRBJ2-1; TRBD1 aligns across 7 bases. J lost 8 bases, V lost 3 bases, and 4 bases had no gene match. CDR1 is DFQATT, CDR2 SNEGSKA, per germline (reference sequence). This CDR3 region has 12 residues.